The T cell receptor beta chain described here comes from a study of cytomegalovirus exposure and HLA in healthy donors. The V end was cut by 2 bases, the J end by 0 bases, with 18 bases between. This CDR3 comprises 18 residues. CDR1 and CDR2 from the germline V gene are SGDLS and YYNGEE. The PCR made use of 60 Vbeta and 13 Jbeta primers. Data came from immunoSEQ multiplex PCR; TCRdb stores just in-frame clones and leaves some out. The sample includes fewer than 200,000 clones, about 12% of them seen just once. Study results and caveats: Some segments of the V type, notably TRBV6-2 and TRBV6-3, were excluded as indistinguishable. The authors later found most CMV-associated TCR beta chains appeared HLA-restricted.

In regard to this clone: What it recognizes is unknown.

V is TRBV9 and J is TRBJ1-3; D might be TRBD1 (6 bases). Sample: PBMCs. The sequence was collected from a man over 45 in good health and CMV-seropositive. This CDR3 is CASSVGAQTTSSGNTIYF. CDR3 nucleotides: TGTGCCAGCAGCGTGGGGGCCCAGACAACTAGCTCTGGAAACACCATATATTTT.